The 16 T cell receptor beta chains given below trace back to one sample, sequenced in a study of graft-versus-host responses after intestinal transplantation. Measured with immunoSEQ multiplex PCR; TCRdb has only the in-frame clones, and not every one. The repertoire includes tens of thousands of clones, 85% to 90% of them detected once, and over 0.1% sits in the top ten. Their recognized antigens are unknown. This material consisted of unstimulated CD4+ T cells sorted from spleen or lymph node cells, taken before intestinal transplant. All receptors come from a human donor who received an intestinal transplant.

The J gene is TRBJ2-1, the V gene TRBV2; 7 bases align to TRBD1. The J segment lost 7 bases and the V segment lost 2 bases, leaving 11 bases of the junction unmatched. The germline gives CDR1 SNHLY, CDR2 FYNNEI. This CDR3 comprises 16 residues. This CDR3 is CASSERAGTVKNEQFF. In DNA, the CDR3 is TGTGCCAGCAGTGAACGGGCCGGGACAGTCAAAAATGAGCAGTTCTTC.

The V and J genes are TRBV2 and TRBJ1-1, with TRBD1 identical over 7 bases. From germline, CDR1 is SNHLY and CDR2 FYNNEI. CDR3 length: 13 residues. The V gene end was trimmed by 6 bases and the J gene end by 5 bases; junction bases not matched to a gene: 6. CDR3 region: CASRGIQGTEAFF. The CDR3 DNA sequence: TGTGCCAGCAGGGGGATACAGGGGACTGAAGCTTTCTTT.

The J gene is TRBJ2-7, the V gene TRBV27, with 9 bases lining up with TRBD1. This CDR3 has 13 amino acids. The J segment lost 4 bases and the V segment lost 6 bases, leaving 4 bases of the junction unmatched. Germline V gene data show CDR1 as MNHEY and CDR2 as SMNVEV (reference sequence). CDR3 nucleotide sequence: TGTGCCAGCAGGGGGACAGGGAAATACGAGCAGTACTTC. It translates to CASRGTGKYEQYF.

The CDR3 loop is CASGGGRDTEAFF. For the CDR3, the DNA is TGTGCCAGCGGGGGGGGGCGGGACACTGAAGCTTTCTTT. The chain uses TRBV2 and TRBJ1-1; tentative D call: TRBD1 (6 bases). The germline V gene has CDR1 SNHLY and CDR2 FYNNEI. V was pared by 8 bases and J by 3 bases, with 13 bases between. This CDR3 region has 13 residues.

This chain joins TRBV6-5 and TRBJ1-1; the D is unclear. Germline V gene lookup returns CDR1 MNHEY and CDR2 SVGAGI. The CDR3 spans 15 residues. Trimming removed 0 bases from V and 4 bases from J, with 12 bases in between. CDR3 DNA sequence: TGTGCCAGCAGTTACTCGAAGTGGGCGGGCACTGAAGCTTTCTTT. Protein sequence: CASSYSKWAGTEAFF.

The chain has TRBV6-5 and TRBJ2-7; weak D call: TRBD1 (6 bases). V lost 4 bases and J lost 0, with 13 bases in between. The germline V gene encodes CDR1 MNHEY and CDR2 SVGAGI. The CDR3 is 15 residues long. The CDR3 spells CASSSTGFSSYEQYF. The CDR3 coding sequence is TGTGCCAGCAGTTCGACAGGATTCAGCTCCTACGAGCAGTACTTC.

This clone has just one count. V gene TRBV2 combines with J gene TRBJ2-2; 9 bases fit TRBD2. With V trimmed by 6 bases and J by 7 bases, 15 bases remained unmatched. Per the germline V gene, CDR1 is SNHLY and CDR2 is FYNNEI. The CDR3 sequence is 17 residues long. The CDR3 here is CASSRGSGGLGGGELFF. Here the CDR3 DNA reads TGTGCCAGCAGCAGAGGGAGCGGGGGGCTCGGGGGCGGGGAGCTGTTTTTT.

This sequence joins TRBV6-4 and TRBJ2-6, with D perhaps TRBD1 (6 bases). The germline V and J ends were trimmed by 3 bases and 0 bases, with 6 bases remaining between them. The germline V gene has CDR1 MRHNA and CDR2 SNTAGT. This CDR3 is built from 15 residues. The CDR3 DNA follows: TGTGCCAGCAGTGAGACAGGCTCTGGGGCCAACGTCCTGACTTTC. Its protein is CASSETGSGANVLTF.

This rearrangement joins TRBV4-2 to TRBJ1-4; a possible D gene is TRBD1 (5 bases). Deletions cut 1 base from V and 6 bases from J, with 12 bases between. Germline V lookup: CDR1 LGHNA, CDR2 YNFKEQ. The CDR3 is made up of 15 amino acids. CDR3 sequence reads: CASSQGNRPDEKLFF. In DNA, the CDR3 is TGTGCCAGCAGCCAAGGCAACAGGCCCGATGAAAAACTGTTTTTT.

The rearrangement uses TRBV19 and TRBJ2-5; 7 bases line up with TRBD2. With V trimmed by 6 bases and J by 4 bases, 8 bases remained unmatched. Looked up from germline, CDR1 is LNHDA and CDR2 is SQIVND (reference sequence). The CDR3 has 14 amino acids. DNA of the CDR3: TGTGCCAGTAGAAGCGGGACTACCGGAGAGACCCAGTACTTC. Translated: CASRSGTTGETQYF.

The chain couples TRBV10-3 to TRBJ1-2; D unclear. V was pared by 7 bases and J by 2 bases, with 8 bases between. This CDR3 is 12 amino acids long. Germline lookup yields CDR1 ENHRY and CDR2 SYGVKD. The chain's CDR3 is CAITGGNYGYTF. The CDR3, as DNA: TGTGCCATCACAGGTGGGAACTATGGCTACACCTTC.

V gene TRBV5-1 combines with J gene TRBJ1-5, with D unresolved. CDR3 length equals 14 residues. CDR1 SGHRS and CDR2 YFSETQ come from the germline V gene. The germline V and J ends were trimmed by 1 base and 8 bases, with 13 bases remaining between them. CDR3 in DNA: TGCGCCAGCAGCTTGTTGGGCGACCCAGAGCCCCAGCATTTT. Residues: CASSLLGDPEPQHF.

The chain's CDR3 is CASSERLAFHTQYF. In DNA, the CDR3 is TGTGCCAGCAGTGAGAGACTAGCTTTCCATACGCAGTATTTT. The genes are TRBV6-4 and TRBJ2-3, with 7 bases aligning to TRBD2. V dropped 3 bases and J dropped 7; count of bases not matched to a gene: 7. Germline CDR1 MRHNA, CDR2 SNTAGT. This CDR3 contains 14 residues.

The chain is built from TRBV6-5 and TRBJ2-1; 11 nucleotides line up with TRBD1. The CDR3 runs to 15 residues. Looked up from germline, CDR1 is MNHEY and CDR2 is SVGAGI. J gave up 9 bases and V 2 bases, and 6 bases lay outside the gene matches. The CDR3 loop is CASSYLDRGRREQFF. Written as DNA, the CDR3 is TGTGCCAGCAGTTACCTGGACAGGGGGCGCCGTGAGCAGTTCTTC.

The chain is built from TRBV6-5 and TRBJ1-5; tentative D call: TRBD1 (6 bases). Trimming removed 5 bases from V and 9 bases from J, with 17 bases in between. The CDR3 runs 14 residues. The germline gives CDR1 MNHEY, CDR2 SVGAGI. CDR3 coding DNA: TGTGCCAGCAGTGAAGGACAGAGGATGACGCCCCAGCATTTT. Translated, it gives CASSEGQRMTPQHF.

The rearrangement uses TRBV11-2 and TRBJ2-1; 8 bases agree with TRBD2. The CDR3 contains 19 residues. Germline-derived CDR1 and CDR2 are SGHAT and FQNNGV. The V and J ends lost 0 bases and 5 bases, in that order; junction bases with no gene match: 15. CDR3 sequence reads: CASSLDLPPRGGSDNEQFF. The CDR3 DNA sequence: TGTGCCAGCAGCTTAGACCTCCCCCCCCGGGGGGGGTCCGACAATGAGCAGTTCTTC.